A selection of T cell receptor beta chains follows, all from one sample in a study of cytomegalovirus exposure and HLA in healthy donors. Only in-frame clones appear in the TCRdb table, and some are missing; sequencing was by immunoSEQ multiplex PCR. The table records more than 90,000 clones, less than 80% of them present only once. The sample comprised PBMCs. The receptor set was obtained from a woman between 40 and 55 years old in good health and CMV-seropositive. Both conserved end residues are part of each CDR3. Each record gives: J gene, D gene, V gene, clone size, CDR3 protein, CDR3 DNA. A D gene is named only where the DNA matches it firmly. Part of the rows lack a size; the others show once, few, many or a class for expanded clones.

J gene: TRBJ2-5; D gene: NA; V gene: TRBV4-1; clone size: NA; CDR3 protein: CASSPGPDQGRETQYF; CDR3 DNA: TGCGCCAGCAGCCCAGGACCGGATCAGGGAAGAGAGACCCAGTACTTC
J gene: TRBJ1-5; D gene: TRBD1; V gene: TRBV2; clone size: NA; CDR3 protein: CASRVGQGRRSNQPQHF; CDR3 DNA: TGTGCCAGCAGGGTAGGACAGGGGAGGCGAAGCAATCAGCCCCAGCATTTT
J gene: TRBJ2-1; D gene: TRBD1; V gene: TRBV2; clone size: NA; CDR3 protein: CASSTGTGDTLTYNEQFF; CDR3 DNA: TGTGCCAGCAGCACCGGGACAGGGGACACCTTAACCTACAATGAGCAGTTCTTC
J gene: TRBJ2-5; D gene: TRBD2; V gene: TRBV28; clone size: NA; CDR3 protein: CASSLMTSGYQETQYF; CDR3 DNA: TGTGCCAGCAGTTTAATGACTAGCGGGTACCAAGAGACCCAGTACTTC
J gene: TRBJ2-7; D gene: TRBD1; V gene: TRBV6-5; clone size: NA; CDR3 protein: CASSPRTGAYEQYF; CDR3 DNA: TGTGCCAGCAGTCCAAGGACAGGGGCCTACGAGCAGTACTTC
J gene: TRBJ2-7; D gene: NA; V gene: TRBV2; clone size: NA; CDR3 protein: CASSSIYEQYF; CDR3 DNA: TGTGCCAGCAGTTCAATCTACGAGCAGTACTTC
J gene: TRBJ2-5; D gene: TRBD2; V gene: TRBV10-1; clone size: once; CDR3 protein: CASSRLAGNQETQYF; CDR3 DNA: TGCGCCAGCAGCCGACTAGCGGGAAATCAAGAGACCCAGTACTTC
J gene: TRBJ2-1; D gene: NA; V gene: TRBV10-2; clone size: NA; CDR3 protein: CATEDDSLLNEQFF; CDR3 DNA: TGCGCCACAGAGGACGACAGCCTCCTAAATGAGCAGTTCTTC
J gene: TRBJ1-5; D gene: TRBD1; V gene: TRBV5-6; clone size: many; CDR3 protein: CASSRQGSAQPQHF; CDR3 DNA: TGTGCCAGCAGCCGACAGGGGTCTGCACAGCCCCAGCATTTT
J gene: TRBJ1-3; D gene: NA; V gene: TRBV5-5; clone size: NA; CDR3 protein: CASSDNINFSGNTIYF; CDR3 DNA: TGTGCCAGCAGTGACAATATTAACTTCTCTGGAAACACCATATATTTT
J gene: TRBJ2-4; D gene: NA; V gene: TRBV5-6; clone size: NA; CDR3 protein: CTSSLQGNLNIQYF; CDR3 DNA: TGTACCAGCAGCTTGCAGGGTAATTTGAACATTCAGTACTTC
J gene: TRBJ2-3; D gene: TRBD1; V gene: TRBV29-1; clone size: once; CDR3 protein: CSVQGDTDTQYF; CDR3 DNA: TGCAGCGTCCAGGGGGACACAGATACGCAGTATTTT
J gene: TRBJ2-2; D gene: NA; V gene: TRBV6-6; clone size: once; CDR3 protein: CASATGTHTTGELFF; CDR3 DNA: TGTGCCAGCGCAACAGGGACCCATACCACCGGGGAGCTGTTTTTT
J gene: TRBJ2-3; D gene: NA; V gene: TRBV19; clone size: NA; CDR3 protein: CASSSVESTDTQYF; CDR3 DNA: TGTGCCAGTAGTAGCGTAGAGAGCACAGATACGCAGTATTTT
J gene: TRBJ2-7; D gene: TRBD2; V gene: TRBV11-2; clone size: NA; CDR3 protein: CASSLGNSGRYEQYF; CDR3 DNA: TGTGCCAGCAGCTTAGGGAATAGCGGGAGATACGAGCAGTACTTC
J gene: TRBJ2-1; D gene: TRBD1; V gene: TRBV7-9; clone size: NA; CDR3 protein: CASSLLGTGGHEQFF; CDR3 DNA: TGTGCCAGCAGCTTATTGGGGACAGGGGGTCATGAGCAGTTCTTC
J gene: TRBJ1-6; D gene: NA; V gene: TRBV5-1; clone size: NA; CDR3 protein: CASSRGGDNSPLHF; CDR3 DNA: TGCGCCAGCAGCCGGGGAGGGGACAATTCACCCCTCCACTTT
J gene: TRBJ2-7; D gene: TRBD1; V gene: TRBV28; clone size: once; CDR3 protein: CASSLGTGVGEQYF; CDR3 DNA: TGTGCCAGCAGTTTGGGGACAGGGGTGGGGGAGCAGTACTTC
J gene: TRBJ2-3; D gene: NA; V gene: TRBV2; clone size: few; CDR3 protein: CASRRGYTDTQYF; CDR3 DNA: TGTGCCAGCCGGAGGGGATACACAGATACGCAGTATTTT
J gene: TRBJ1-1; D gene: NA; V gene: TRBV29-1; clone size: NA; CDR3 protein: CSVGGGNTEAFF; CDR3 DNA: TGCAGCGTGGGAGGGGGGAACACTGAAGCTTTCTTT
J gene: TRBJ2-3; D gene: NA; V gene: TRBV14; clone size: NA; CDR3 protein: CASSPSQAADTQYF; CDR3 DNA: TGTGCCAGCAGTCCAAGTCAGGCAGCAGATACGCAGTATTTT
J gene: TRBJ2-3; D gene: TRBD2; V gene: TRBV7-9; clone size: NA; CDR3 protein: CASSFSSGGDTQYF; CDR3 DNA: TGTGCCAGCAGCTTCTCTAGCGGGGGAGATACGCAGTATTTT
J gene: TRBJ2-7; D gene: TRBD1; V gene: TRBV5-4; clone size: NA; CDR3 protein: CASSLDRGVNEQYF; CDR3 DNA: TGTGCCAGCAGCTTGGACAGGGGTGTTAACGAGCAGTACTTC
J gene: TRBJ2-3; D gene: TRBD2; V gene: TRBV2; clone size: NA; CDR3 protein: CAILAGGGDTQYF; CDR3 DNA: TGTGCCATCCTAGCGGGAGGTGGAGATACGCAGTATTTT
J gene: TRBJ2-2; D gene: NA; V gene: TRBV6-5; clone size: NA; CDR3 protein: CASSYSLLDGELFF; CDR3 DNA: TGTGCCAGCAGTTACTCGTTACTTGACGGGGAGCTGTTTTTT
J gene: TRBJ1-6; D gene: TRBD1; V gene: TRBV27; clone size: NA; CDR3 protein: CASRYRQGSYNSPLHF; CDR3 DNA: TGTGCCAGCAGGTACCGACAGGGCTCCTATAATTCACCCCTCCACTTT
J gene: TRBJ2-7; D gene: NA; V gene: TRBV4-1; clone size: NA; CDR3 protein: CASSQDPPAGYEQYF; CDR3 DNA: TGCGCCAGCAGCCAAGATCCGCCGGCGGGCTACGAGCAGTACTTC
J gene: TRBJ2-6; D gene: TRBD2; V gene: TRBV2; clone size: once; CDR3 protein: CASSDGEGSGANVLTF; CDR3 DNA: TGTGCCAGCAGTGACGGGGAGGGCTCTGGGGCCAACGTCCTGACTTTC
J gene: TRBJ2-2; D gene: TRBD1; V gene: TRBV25-1; clone size: NA; CDR3 protein: CASSDGAGGLSGGELFF; CDR3 DNA: TGTGCCAGCAGTGACGGGGCAGGGGGCCTCTCTGGAGGGGAGCTGTTTTTT
J gene: TRBJ2-1; D gene: NA; V gene: TRBV5-1; clone size: NA; CDR3 protein: CASSLDFNEQFF; CDR3 DNA: TGCGCCAGCAGCTTAGACTTCAATGAGCAGTTCTTC
J gene: TRBJ2-1; D gene: NA; V gene: TRBV27; clone size: few; CDR3 protein: CASSLGRSSYNEQFF; CDR3 DNA: TGTGCCAGCAGTTTAGGGAGGAGCTCCTACAATGAGCAGTTCTTC